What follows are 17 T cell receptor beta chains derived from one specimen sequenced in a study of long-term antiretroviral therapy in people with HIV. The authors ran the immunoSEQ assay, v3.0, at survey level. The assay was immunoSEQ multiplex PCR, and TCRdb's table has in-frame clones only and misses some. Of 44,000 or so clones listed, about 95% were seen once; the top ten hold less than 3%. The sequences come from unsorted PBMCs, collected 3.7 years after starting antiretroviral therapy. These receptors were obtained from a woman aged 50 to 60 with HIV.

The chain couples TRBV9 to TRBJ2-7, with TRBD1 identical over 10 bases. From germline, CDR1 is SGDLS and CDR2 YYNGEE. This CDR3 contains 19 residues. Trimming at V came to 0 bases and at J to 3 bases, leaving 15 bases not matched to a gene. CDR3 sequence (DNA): TGTGCCAGCAGCGTAGACGTTGGACTGCCGACAGGGGGCAACTACGAGCAGTACTTC. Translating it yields CASSVDVGLPTGGNYEQYF.

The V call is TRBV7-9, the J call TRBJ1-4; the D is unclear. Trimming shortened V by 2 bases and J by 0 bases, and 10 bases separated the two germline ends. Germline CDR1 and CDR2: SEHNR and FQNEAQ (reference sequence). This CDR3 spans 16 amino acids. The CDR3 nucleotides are TGTGCCAGCAGCTTACCACCGGGATCAACTAATGAAAAACTGTTTTTT. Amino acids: CASSLPPGSTNEKLFF.

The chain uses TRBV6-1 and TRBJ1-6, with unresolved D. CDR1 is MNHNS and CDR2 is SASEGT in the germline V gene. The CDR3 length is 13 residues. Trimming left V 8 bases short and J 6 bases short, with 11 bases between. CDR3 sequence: CASCRGINSPLHF. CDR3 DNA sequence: TGTGCCAGCTGCCGGGGAATTAATTCACCCCTCCACTTT.

The CDR3 reads CASSLGGDTEAFF. DNA for the CDR3: TGCGCCAGCAGCTTGGGGGGAGACACTGAAGCTTTCTTT. The chain recombines TRBV5-1 with TRBJ1-1, with no clear D. The CDR3 contains 13 residues. The germline CDR1 and CDR2 sequences are SGHRS and YFSETQ. Trimming stripped 0 bases from V and 3 bases from J, with 6 bases between.

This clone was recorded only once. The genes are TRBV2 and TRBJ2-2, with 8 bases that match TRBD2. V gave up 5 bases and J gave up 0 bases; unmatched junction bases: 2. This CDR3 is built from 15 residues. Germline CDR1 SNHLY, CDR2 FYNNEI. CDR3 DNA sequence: TGTGCCAGCAGTACTAGCGGAGCGAACACCGGGGAGCTGTTTTTT. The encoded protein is CASSTSGANTGELFF.

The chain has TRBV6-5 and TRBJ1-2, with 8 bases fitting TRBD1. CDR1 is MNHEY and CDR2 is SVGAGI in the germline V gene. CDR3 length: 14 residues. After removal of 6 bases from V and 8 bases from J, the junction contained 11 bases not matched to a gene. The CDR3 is CASSDGTGGGGYTF. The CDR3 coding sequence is TGTGCCAGCAGCGACGGGACAGGTGGAGGGGGCTACACCTTC.

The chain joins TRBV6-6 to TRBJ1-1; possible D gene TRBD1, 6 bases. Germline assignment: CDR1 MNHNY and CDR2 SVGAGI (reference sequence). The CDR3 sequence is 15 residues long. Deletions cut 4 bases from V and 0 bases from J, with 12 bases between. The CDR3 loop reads CASSSPGQMNTEAFF. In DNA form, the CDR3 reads TGTGCCAGCAGTTCCCCCGGACAGATGAACACTGAAGCTTTCTTT.

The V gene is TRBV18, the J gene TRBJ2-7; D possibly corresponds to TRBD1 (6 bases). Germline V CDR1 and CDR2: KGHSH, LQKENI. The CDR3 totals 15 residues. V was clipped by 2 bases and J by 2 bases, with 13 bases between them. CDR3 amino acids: CASSPSIAGAYEQYF. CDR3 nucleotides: TGTGCCAGCTCACCATCCATAGCAGGGGCCTACGAGCAGTACTTC. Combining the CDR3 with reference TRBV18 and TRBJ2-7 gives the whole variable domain NAGVMQNPRHLVRRRGQEARLRCSPMKGHSHVYWYRQLPEEGLKFMVYLQKENIIDESGMPKERFSAEFPKEGPSILRIQQVVRGDSAAYFCASSPSIAGAYEQYFGPGTRLTVT.

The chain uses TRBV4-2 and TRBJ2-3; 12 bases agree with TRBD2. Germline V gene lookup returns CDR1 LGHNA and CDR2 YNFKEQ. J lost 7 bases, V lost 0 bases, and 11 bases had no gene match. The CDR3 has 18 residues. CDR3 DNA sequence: TGTGCCAGCAGCCAAGAATCGAAGACTAGCGGGGGCGCTCATACGCAGTATTTT. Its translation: CASSQESKTSGGAHTQYF.

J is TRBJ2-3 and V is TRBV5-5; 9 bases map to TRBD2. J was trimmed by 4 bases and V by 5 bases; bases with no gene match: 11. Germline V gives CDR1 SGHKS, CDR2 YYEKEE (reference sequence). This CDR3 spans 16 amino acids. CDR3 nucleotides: TGTGCCAGCAGGACCGAAATAGCGGGGGCCCCAGATACGCAGTATTTT. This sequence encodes CASRTEIAGAPDTQYF.

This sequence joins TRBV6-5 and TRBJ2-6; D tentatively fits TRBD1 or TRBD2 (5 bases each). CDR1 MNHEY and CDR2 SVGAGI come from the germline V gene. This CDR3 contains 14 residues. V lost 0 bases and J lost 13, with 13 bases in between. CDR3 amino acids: CASSYSGISGVLTF. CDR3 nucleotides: TGTGCCAGCAGTTACTCCGGGATCTCAGGGGTCCTGACTTTC.

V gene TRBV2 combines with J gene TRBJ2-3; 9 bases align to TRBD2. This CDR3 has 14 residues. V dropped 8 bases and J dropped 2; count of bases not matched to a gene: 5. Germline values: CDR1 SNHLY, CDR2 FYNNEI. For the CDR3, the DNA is TGTGCCAGCGGTCTAGCGGGGATCACAGATACGCAGTATTTT. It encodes CASGLAGITDTQYF.

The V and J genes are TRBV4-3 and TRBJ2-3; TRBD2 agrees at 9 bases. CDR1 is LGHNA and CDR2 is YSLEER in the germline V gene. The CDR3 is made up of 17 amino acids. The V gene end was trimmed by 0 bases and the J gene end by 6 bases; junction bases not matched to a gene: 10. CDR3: CASSQDRVSGGGDTQYF. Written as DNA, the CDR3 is TGCGCCAGCAGCCAAGATCGGGTTAGCGGGGGAGGGGATACGCAGTATTTT.

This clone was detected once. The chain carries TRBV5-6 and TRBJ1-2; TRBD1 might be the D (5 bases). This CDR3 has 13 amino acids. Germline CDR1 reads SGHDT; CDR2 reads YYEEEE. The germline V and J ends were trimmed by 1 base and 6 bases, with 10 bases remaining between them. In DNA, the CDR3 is TGTGCCAGCAGCTTGCGCAGGGACGATGGCTACACCTTC. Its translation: CASSLRRDDGYTF. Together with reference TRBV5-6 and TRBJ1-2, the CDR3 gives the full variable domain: DAGVTQSPTHLIKTRGQQVTLRCSPKSGHDTVSWYQQALGQGPQFIFQYYEEEERQRGNFPDRFSGHQFPNYSSELNVNALLLGDSALYLCASSLRRDDGYTFGSGTRLTVV.

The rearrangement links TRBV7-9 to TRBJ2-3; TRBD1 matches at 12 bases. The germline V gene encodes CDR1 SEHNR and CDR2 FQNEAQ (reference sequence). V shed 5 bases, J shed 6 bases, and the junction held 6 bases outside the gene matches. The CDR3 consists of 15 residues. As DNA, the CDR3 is TGTGCCAGCAGCAGCCCGGGACAGGGGGCCGATACGCAGTATTTT. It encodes CASSSPGQGADTQYF.

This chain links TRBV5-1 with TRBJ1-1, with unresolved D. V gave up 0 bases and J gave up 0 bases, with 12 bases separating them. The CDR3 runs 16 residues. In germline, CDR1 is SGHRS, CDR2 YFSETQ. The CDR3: CASSLERIAVNTEAFF. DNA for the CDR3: TGCGCCAGCAGCTTGGAACGGATAGCCGTGAACACTGAAGCTTTCTTT.

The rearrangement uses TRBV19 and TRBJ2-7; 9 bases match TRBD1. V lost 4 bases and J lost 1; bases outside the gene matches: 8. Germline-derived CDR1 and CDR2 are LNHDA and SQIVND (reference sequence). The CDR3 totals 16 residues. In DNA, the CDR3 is TGTGCCAGTAGTAGAGAAGGACAGGGGCCTTCCTACGAGCAGTACTTC. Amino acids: CASSREGQGPSYEQYF.